This T cell receptor (beta chain) originates from a study of post-analysis software for immune sequencing data. Study overall: Included courses were relapsing-remitting and secondary progressive multiple sclerosis; progressive-relapsing multiple sclerosis was also included. The study's findings and limits: People with multiple sclerosis had a significantly lower normalized Chao1 diversity than controls did. With F measure, samples from one preparation batch clustered together strongly.

Unique molecular identifiers tagged the TCR beta cDNA libraries. The T cell input of roughly 0.95 to 10 million gave roughly 500,000 cDNA molecules. MiXCR was run by TCRdb on the PCR reads, yielding one entry per CDR3 protein. The profile shows 450,000 to 700,000 distinct CDR3 sequences, roughly two fifths of them singletons. This clonotype was seen a handful of times. As yet, its antigen is unknown. This receptor was obtained from a girl aged 10 to 17 with multiple sclerosis. The specimen sequenced was blood.

In nucleotides, the CDR3 is TGTGCCAGCAGTTCGGACATAGCCGAGCAGTACTTC. This translates into CASSSDIAEQYF. The chain joins TRBV12-3 or TRBV12-4 to TRBJ2-7; D perhaps matches TRBD1 (5 bases). Trimming pared 4 bases from V and 6 bases from J, leaving 10 bases between. This CDR3 has 12 amino acids.